This T cell receptor (beta chain) comes out of a study of blood T cell repertoires in COVID-19. In the study overall: Sample material is recorded as cDNA or gDNA derived from T cells, B-cell-depleted T cells, or PBMCs.

Under the authors' procedure: Nucleated cell number was recorded as an estimate derived from reference gene primer amplification. Produced via immunoSEQ multiplex PCR; TCRdb's table is partial and in-frame only. V and J calls and clone size are as listed in that table; D and trimming were resolved from the DNA. The sample records about 81,000 clones, more than 80% being singletons. Germline CDR1 KGHSH, CDR2 LQKENI. V shed 2 bases and J 0 bases; nucleotides not matched to a gene: 2. The CDR3 sequence is 17 residues long. J is TRBJ2-3 and V is TRBV18, with 13 bases that match TRBD2. The sample taken for sequencing was peripheral blood. The sequence was collected from a human donor in a cohort sampled during active COVID-19. CDR3 loop: CASSPWTSGGSTDTQYF. For the CDR3, the DNA is TGTGCCAGCTCACCATGGACTAGCGGGGGTAGCACAGATACGCAGTATTTT. Filled out from reference TRBV18 and TRBJ2-3, the complete variable domain reads NAGVMQNPRHLVRRRGQEARLRCSPMKGHSHVYWYRQLPEEGLKFMVYLQKENIIDESGMPKERFSAEFPKEGPSILRIQQVVRGDSAAYFCASSPWTSGGSTDTQYFGPGTRLTVL.